The next 11 T cell receptor beta chains were all read from a single sample in a study of shared T cell receptors in the human thymus. Generated by immunoSEQ multiplex PCR, the TCRdb table keeps only in-frame clones and is missing some. The repertoire holds about 660,000 clones, with around 87% as singletons. The same data also contributed to another study, on human thymus T cells.

The sample consisted of thymocytes. These receptors were collected from a boy under three years old with a congenital heart defect.

The V call is TRBV7-2, the J call TRBJ2-1; no clear D gene. This CDR3 comprises 16 residues. The V and J ends lost 5 bases and 10 bases respectively, with 24 bases between them. Germline lookup yields CDR1 SGHTA and CDR2 FQGNSA. CDR3 sequence (DNA): TGTGCCAGCAGCCCGACCGGGTCCTGGGTTCTGAGGGAGCAGTTCTTC. This translates into CASSPTGSWVLREQFF.

This clone has a handful of counts. DNA for the CDR3: TGCGCCAGCAGAAGCCCCGACAGCTCCTACGAGCAGTACTTC. This sequence encodes CASRSPDSSYEQYF. This chain connects TRBV10-2 to TRBJ2-7; tentative D call: TRBD1 (5 bases). Germline CDR1 and CDR2: WSHSY and SAAADI. CDR3 length: 14 residues. The V end lost 6 bases, the J end lost 0 bases, and 12 bases lay between the germline ends.

The rearrangement joins TRBV10-3 to TRBJ2-7; TRBD2 agrees at 9 bases. The germline V gene encodes CDR1 ENHRY and CDR2 SYGVKD. The J segment lost 1 base and the V segment lost 4 bases, leaving 5 bases of the junction unmatched. The CDR3 sequence is 15 residues long. The CDR3 loop reads CAISGPTSGSYEQYF. CDR3 DNA sequence: TGTGCCATCAGTGGGCCAACTAGCGGGTCCTACGAGCAGTACTTC.

The DNA for the CDR3 is TGTGCCAGCAGTCCCGACAGGGTGGCCTACGAGCAGTACTTC. As protein: CASSPDRVAYEQYF. The V gene is TRBV28, the J gene TRBJ2-7; 7 bases map to TRBD1. V lost 5 bases to trimming and J lost 2 bases; unmatched junction nucleotides: 6. Germline V gene sequence: CDR1 MDHEN, CDR2 SYDVKM. There are 14 residues in the CDR3.

The gene calls are TRBV7-2 and TRBJ2-7; D call uncertain. V was shortened by 1 base and J by 0 bases, with 10 bases between the two germline ends. CDR3 size: 15 residues. Germline V lookup: CDR1 SGHTA, CDR2 FQGNSA. CDR3 sequence: CASSLVRDNSYEQYF. In DNA, the CDR3 is TGTGCCAGCAGCTTAGTCCGAGACAACTCCTACGAGCAGTACTTC. Full variable domain (outside the CDR3, taken from reference TRBV7-2 and TRBJ2-7): GAGVSQSPSNKVTEKGKDVELRCDPISGHTALYWYRQSLGQGLEFLIYFQGNSAPDKSGLPSDRFSAERTGGSVSTLTIQRTQQEDSAVYLCASSLVRDNSYEQYFGPGTRLTVT.

The V gene is TRBV7-9, the J gene TRBJ2-7, with TRBD1 matching 7 bases. The CDR3 sequence is 15 residues long. Germline V gene lookup returns CDR1 SEHNR and CDR2 FQNEAQ (reference sequence). After removal of 6 bases from V and 6 bases from J, the junction contained 14 bases not matched to a gene. The DNA for the CDR3 is TGTGCCAGCAGTCAGGCCTGTGGGACAGTGTCCGAGCAGTACTTC. As protein: CASSQACGTVSEQYF.

This chain joins TRBV5-6 and TRBJ2-1; no definite D call. V gave up 2 bases and J gave up 0 bases, with 15 bases separating them. Germline V gene sequence: CDR1 SGHDT, CDR2 YYEEEE. This CDR3 is 17 amino acids long. The CDR3 here is CASSLVAKNGSYNEQFF. DNA for the CDR3: TGTGCCAGCAGCTTAGTAGCTAAGAACGGCTCCTACAATGAGCAGTTCTTC. Looking up the rest from reference TRBV5-6 and TRBJ2-1 gives the full variable domain: DAGVTQSPTHLIKTRGQQVTLRCSPKSGHDTVSWYQQALGQGPQFIFQYYEEEERQRGNFPDRFSGHQFPNYSSELNVNALLLGDSALYLCASSLVAKNGSYNEQFFGPGTRLTVL.

The chain is built from TRBV28 and TRBJ2-1; no firm D call. The CDR3 consists of 11 residues. V was shortened by 5 bases and J by 9 bases, with 8 bases between the two germline ends. Germline-derived CDR1 and CDR2 are MDHEN and SYDVKM. As DNA, the CDR3 is TGTGCCAGCAGTCTCAACAGTGAGCAGTTCTTC. Residues: CASSLNSEQFF. Based on the CDR3 plus reference TRBV28 and TRBJ2-1, the full variable domain is DVKVTQSSRYLVKRTGEKVFLECVQDMDHENMFWYRQDPGLGLRLIYFSYDVKMKEKGDIPEGYSVSREKKERFSLILESASTNQTSMYLCASSLNSEQFFGPGTRLTVL.

The chain employs TRBV4-2 and TRBJ2-1, with TRBD1 matching 8 bases. The CDR3 sequence is 16 residues long. After removal of 1 base from V and 3 bases from J, the junction contained 5 bases not matched to a gene. Germline CDR1 LGHNA, CDR2 YNFKEQ. Here the CDR3 reads CASSQGGTGSYNEQFF. The CDR3 bases are TGTGCCAGCAGCCAAGGGGGGACAGGAAGCTACAATGAGCAGTTCTTC.

The V call is TRBV19, the J call TRBJ2-3; 10 nucleotides match TRBD2. The CDR3 loop spans 16 amino acids. Germline V gene lookup returns CDR1 LNHDA and CDR2 SQIVND (reference sequence). The V gene end was trimmed by 7 bases and the J gene end by 1 base; junction bases not matched to a gene: 8. CDR3 loop: CASTMERGGRTDTQYF. The CDR3 bases are TGTGCCAGTACCATGGAGCGGGGGGGCCGCACAGATACGCAGTATTTT.

This clone was observed a few times. V gene TRBV19 combines with J gene TRBJ2-4; 10 bases are a match to TRBD1. This CDR3 contains 16 residues. J lost 6 bases, V lost 5 bases, and 10 bases had no gene match. Germline V lookup: CDR1 LNHDA, CDR2 SQIVND (reference sequence). The DNA for the CDR3 is TGTGCCAGTAGTTCCGGCTACGACAGGGGGCCAAACATTCAGTACTTC. Its protein product is CASSSGYDRGPNIQYF. Drawing the rest from reference TRBV19 and TRBJ2-4, the complete variable domain is DGGITQSPKYLFRKEGQNVTLSCEQNLNHDAMYWYRQDPGQGLRLIYYSQIVNDFQKGDIAEGYSVSREKKESFPLTVTSAQKNPTAFYLCASSSGYDRGPNIQYFGAGTRLSVL.